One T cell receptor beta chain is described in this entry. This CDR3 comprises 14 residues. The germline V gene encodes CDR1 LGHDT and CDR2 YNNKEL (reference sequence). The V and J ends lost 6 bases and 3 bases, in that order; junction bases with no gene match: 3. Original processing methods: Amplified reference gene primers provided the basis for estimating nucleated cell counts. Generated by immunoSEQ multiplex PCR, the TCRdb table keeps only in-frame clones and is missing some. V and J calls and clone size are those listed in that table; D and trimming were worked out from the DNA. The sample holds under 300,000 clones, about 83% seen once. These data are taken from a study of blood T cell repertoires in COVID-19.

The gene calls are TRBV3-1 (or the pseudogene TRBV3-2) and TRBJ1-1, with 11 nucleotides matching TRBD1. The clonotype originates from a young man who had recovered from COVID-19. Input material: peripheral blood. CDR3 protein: CASSRTGGDTEAFF. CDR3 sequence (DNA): TGTGCCAGCAGTCGGACAGGGGGCGACACTGAAGCTTTCTTT.